This T cell receptor (beta chain) was recovered during a study of cytomegalovirus exposure and HLA in healthy donors (dated by TCRdb to about 2017). General notes on the study: According to an earlier analysis of 550 to 750 of the donors, roughly 180 million T cells yielded roughly 110 million unique TCR beta sequences and 276 Gb of sequence data. Roughly 5 DR-DQ haplotypes were handled as single units for association and clustering, since linkage in the cohort was strong. The study was designed to test whether signatures of past pathogen exposure could be identified by cataloging public T cell receptors. Donor age, sex, ethnicity and CMV serostatus were compiled alongside the repertoire data. To decide whether each TCR beta V gene segment behaved as functional or pseudogenic, an earlier analysis of some 540 of the donors relied on high-throughput TCR beta sequencing. The number of donors typed differed by locus, with 629-630 for A, B, C, DRB1 and DQB1, roughly 520 for DQA1, 600 to 610 for DPA1, and 400 to 490 for DPB1. HLA typing included class I and class II loci at four-digit resolution. Along with the approximately 700-subject first cohort, a separate validation cohort of about 110 different subjects was used. An early release covering around 630 HLA-typed donors comprised about 320 gigabases of sequencing data and roughly 86 million unique TCR sequences. A later analysis re-examined previously published TCR beta repertoires from over 500 donors and added high-resolution HLA genotyping to investigate patterns of TCR occurrence. Of the roughly 400 genotyped donors, 65% to 90% fell in the genetic ancestry cluster associated with self-reported Caucasian donors. Across approximately 400 genotyped donors of the cohort, an average of roughly 250,000 unique TCR beta nucleotide sequences per donor were sequenced, and approximately 19% of those sequences were non-productive. A later genetic analysis used genome-wide SNP genotypes for about three fifths of the 666 donors, treating that subset as a discovery cohort. To predict cytomegalovirus infection status, the study combined high-throughput TCR immunosequencing, statistical association of individual TCRs with disease status, and machine learning. Every discovery cohort repertoire had been produced on one sequencing platform. In the later analysis, no new phenotypic data were used to find candidate immune exposures; instead, reliance was placed on TCR beta sequences and their occurrence across donors. The T cell repertoires of roughly 660 subjects were profiled by immunosequencing and related to cytomegalovirus serostatus.

Library preparation used the immunoSEQ multiplex PCR assay. For the multiplex PCR, a mixture combining 60 forward primers for TCR Vbeta segments and 13 reverse primers for TCR Jbeta segments was used. The CDR3 region of rearranged TCR beta genes was amplified from genomic DNA by a multiplex PCR assay. The amplified TCR beta libraries were sequenced on the Illumina HiSeq System as 87-base-pair reads. Concerning the study's data processing: In a later analysis, about 80 million unique TCR beta chains were counted across the 500 to 850 repertoires, and roughly 11 million of these chains were shared by at least two donors. Raw reads were error-corrected and collapsed into unique sequences with a nearest-neighbor algorithm that merged closely related sequences to remove PCR and sequencing errors. Alignment of CDR3 sequences to IMGT reference sequences was used to assign V, D and J gene segments. Each retained sequence needed at least a six-nucleotide match to both a V gene segment and a J gene segment. Rearrangements were called productive when the CDR3 lacked stop codons and stayed in frame with V and J; all others were non-productive. Following IMGT convention, CDR3 was defined as the stretch from the second conserved V-encoded cysteine up to the conserved J-encoded phenylalanine. Sequences without an unambiguous match to a single V gene segment were excluded from the earlier analysis of approximately 600 of the donors. An earlier analysis of 550 to 650 of the donors classified V segments as functional when productive rearrangements were above 56.7% and as segregating when the standard deviation between donors was above 5%. A statistical classification framework was built for diagnosing cytomegalovirus status from the catalog of TCR beta chain sequences. A later analysis assigned V and J genes by comparing TCR nucleotide sequences with IMGT/GENE-DB human TR gene sequences. The TCRdist pipeline was used in a later analysis to assign CDR3 sequences and most-parsimonious VDJ recombination scenarios. A later analysis defined each TCR beta chain by its CDR3 amino acid sequence plus V-gene family, and excluded reads lacking a unique V-gene family. As a way to deal with suspected cross-contamination and a sequencing artifact, a later analysis dropped 450 to 700 nucleotide sequences that were highly shared and had low generation probability. In a later analysis, a clonal expansion index was calculated for each public chain from normalized within-repertoire ranks of inferred template counts. Generation probabilities in a later analysis came from a VDJ recombination model fitted to out-of-frame rearrangements, and those results were checked against IGoR. In a later analysis, TCR-TCR, TCR-HLA and TCR-CMV co-occurrence was scored with hypergeometric tests, and a repertoire-size bias correction was applied to TCR pairs. False discovery rates were estimated in a later analysis by permuting HLA or CMV assignments 20 times. A later analysis grouped co-occurring TCRs with DBSCAN, adding TCRdist sequence similarity when clustering within HLA-allele-positive subsets. Repertoires with fewer than 30,000 or more than 120,000 public chains, plus five repertoires with anomalous nucleotide sharing, were excluded from co-occurrence clustering. TCRdb provides this immuneACCESS table in a form limited to in-frame rearrangements. Some clones are lacking; in checked studies, under half of them reflect an unresolved V gene, and why the rest are absent is not known. V and J calls and clone size are those listed in that table; D and trimming were worked out from the DNA. The sample table lists some 77,000 clones, approximately 75% of them with a count of one. The ten largest clones take up approximately 7.2% of the sample.

The CDR3, from cysteine to phenylalanine, totals 14 residues. Solely the CDR3 DNA is kept, with 42 bases framed from the first base. V loses 0 bases, J loses 0 bases, and the germline ends lie 7 bases apart. CDR1 SGDLS and CDR2 YYNGEE are derived from the germline V gene. The paper as a whole reports these results and caveats: In a later analysis, HLA-associated TCR beta chains were found to be more clonally expanded and to have lower generation probabilities than equally common non-associated chains. The classifier was reported to diagnose cytomegalovirus status with high specificity and sensitivity in both the original and validation cohorts. Because HLA typing was missing for some donors at each locus, association tests included only the typed subset. Presence/absence analyses assumed roughly uniform sequencing depth across donors, an assumption that may not hold. Some IMGT-functional V segments, including TRBV6-2 and TRBV6-3, could not be told apart with the 87-base-pair reads, so those segments were excluded. When HLA alleles, especially DR and DQ, strongly co-occurred, TCR associations were difficult to assign to individual alleles. Linkage disequilibrium might explain the correlated functional status among segregating V segments, but an unknown experimental factor could not be ruled out. In a later analysis, most CMV-associated TCR beta chains were found to appear HLA-restricted, with HLA associations seemingly driven largely by CMV exposure. In a later analysis, TCR association rates were found to vary across HLA loci, with the most associated TCRs seen for DRB1 alleles and the fewest for HLA-C alleles. According to a later analysis, parvovirus B19, influenza, CMV and Epstein-Barr virus appeared linked to several top co-occurrence clusters. Three of the identified cytomegalovirus-associated TCR beta chains were confirmed in vitro to be specific for cytomegalovirus antigens. In an earlier analysis of several hundred of the donors, most TCR beta V segments were observed in productive rearrangements about 87% or about 30% of the time, broadly matching IMGT annotations. A group of highly shared sequence variants was considered likely to be a technical artifact of the sequencing pipeline. It was suggested by the authors that the approach could potentially be generalized to other disease states and immunological phenotypes. The earlier analysis of around 600 of the donors excluded around 17 rarely observed V segments, including chromosome 9 orphons, because counts were too low. Immune exposure information for the cohort was limited to CMV serostatus. A further reported finding was that TCR beta sequences accurately predicted the HLA-A and HLA-B alleles for most subjects in the first cohort. In a later genetic analysis, fewer N-insertions in productive TCRs were reported among donors in an Asian-associated ancestry cluster than the roughly 700-donor mean. The study listed 150 to 200 TCR beta chains as associated with cytomegalovirus. Most TCR sequences were observed very rarely across donors, whereas some public TCRs were present in many individuals. In a later genetic analysis, a missense DCLRE1C variant was associated with V-gene and J-gene trimming of TCR beta chains, and the association was replicated in an independent cohort. In a later analysis, some 17,000 TCR beta sequences were associated with specific HLA alleles at a false discovery rate of 0.05. In this cohort, only TCR beta chains were sequenced, and detectable features were limited by the absence of alpha or paired-chain data.

To note about this clone: This clone's antigen is unknown. No much larger clone exists at a distance of one base, and base qualities are not known.

In total, 600 or so healthy bone marrow donors made up the cohort. All cohort members were sampled while nominally healthy, although unrecorded immune exposures were likely present. The donor tested CMV seronegative and was one of the 352 seronegative cohort members. A peripheral blood sample was collected from each donor, and TCR beta sequencing was performed on peripheral blood mononuclear cells. The Qiagen DNeasy Blood Extraction Kit was used to extract genomic DNA from the blood cell samples. Material for sequencing was PBMCs. Here the chain combines TRBV9 and TRBJ2-7; the D gene is not confidently resolved. This receptor was identified in a woman aged 40-49 years in good health and CMV-seronegative. The nucleotide sequence is TGTGCCAGCAGCGTAGGTTCAGGCTCCTACGAGCAGTACTTC. Translation gives CASSVGSGSYEQYF.